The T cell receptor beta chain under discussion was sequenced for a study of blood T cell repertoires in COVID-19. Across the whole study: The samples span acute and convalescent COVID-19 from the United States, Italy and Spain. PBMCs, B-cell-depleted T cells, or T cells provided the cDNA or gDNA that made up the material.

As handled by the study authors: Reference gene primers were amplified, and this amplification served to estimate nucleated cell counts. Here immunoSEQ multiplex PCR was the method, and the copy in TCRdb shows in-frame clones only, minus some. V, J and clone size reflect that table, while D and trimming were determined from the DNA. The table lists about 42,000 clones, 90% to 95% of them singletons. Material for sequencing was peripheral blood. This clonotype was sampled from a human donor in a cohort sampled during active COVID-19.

The CDR3 nucleotides read TGTGTCAGAAGTACGGGCGGGACCTTTTCCTACGAGCAGTACTTC. Encoded protein: CVRSTGGTFSYEQYF. The chain is built from TRBV7-5 and TRBJ2-7; the table assigns TRBD2, which was not confirmed against the DNA. TRBV7-5 counts as a pseudogene. This CDR3 contains 15 residues.